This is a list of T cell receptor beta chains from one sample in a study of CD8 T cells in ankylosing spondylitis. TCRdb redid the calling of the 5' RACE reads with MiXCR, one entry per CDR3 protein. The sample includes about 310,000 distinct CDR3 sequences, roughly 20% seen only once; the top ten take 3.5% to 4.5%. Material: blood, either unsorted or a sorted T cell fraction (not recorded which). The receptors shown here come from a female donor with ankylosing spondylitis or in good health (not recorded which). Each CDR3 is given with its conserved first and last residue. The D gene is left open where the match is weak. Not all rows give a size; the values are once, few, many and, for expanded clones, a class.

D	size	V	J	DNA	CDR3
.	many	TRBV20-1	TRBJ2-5	TGCAGTGCCCCACCCTTTAGGAACCCCCAAGAGACCCAGTACTTC	CSAPPFRNPQETQYF
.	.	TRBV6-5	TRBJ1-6	TGTGCCAGCGGCAGGAATAATTCACCCCTCCACTTT	CASGRNNSPLHF
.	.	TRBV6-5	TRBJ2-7	TGTGCCAGTAGGGGCACCCCCTACGAGCAGTACTTC	CASRGTPYEQYF
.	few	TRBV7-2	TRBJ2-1	TGTGCCAGCAGCCTTATGGTGGGCTCCTACAATGAGCAGTTCTTC	CASSLMVGSYNEQFF
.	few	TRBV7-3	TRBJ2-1	TGTGCCAGCAGCTCGAACATCAATGAGCAGTTCTTC	CASSSNINEQFF
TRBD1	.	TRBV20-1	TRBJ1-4	TGCAGTGCGACCACCCCGAGGGGTATGGGCCTACAGGGGAATGAAAAACTGTTTTTT	CSATTPRGMGLQGNEKLFF
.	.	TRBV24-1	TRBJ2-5	TGTGCCACCAGTGATTTGCCTAAGTCTGACCAAGAGACCCAGTACTTC	CATSDLPKSDQETQYF
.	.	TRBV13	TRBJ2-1	TGTGCCAGCAGCTTAGGCCCCGGGGGTGAGCAGTTCTTC	CASSLGPGGEQFF
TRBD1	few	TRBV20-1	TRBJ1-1	TGCAGTGCTTACAAGACAGGGCCCATGAACACTGAAGCTTTCTTT	CSAYKTGPMNTEAFF
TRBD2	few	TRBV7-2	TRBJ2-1	TGTGCCAGCAGCCCCCGTCCGGGAGGCTCCTACAATGAGCAGTTCTTC	CASSPRPGGSYNEQFF
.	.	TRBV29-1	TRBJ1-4	TGCAGCGTTACAGGGCCCGGGGGTGAAAAACTGTTTTTT	CSVTGPGGEKLFF
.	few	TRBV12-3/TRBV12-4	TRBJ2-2	TGTGCCAGCATTAGGTGGAAGGGCATAAGCACCGGGGAGCTGTTTTTT	CASIRWKGISTGELFF
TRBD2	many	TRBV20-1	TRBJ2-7	TGCAGTGCGGGCCTCGGACTAGCGGGATTCTACGAGCAGTACTTC	CSAGLGLAGFYEQYF
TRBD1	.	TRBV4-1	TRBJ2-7	TGCGCCAGCAGCCAAGATCAGGACAGGCTGACGGGTTACGAGCAGTACTTC	CASSQDQDRLTGYEQYF
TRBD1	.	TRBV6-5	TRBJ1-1	TGTGCCAGCAGTCGACAGGGAAACGGAGCTTTCTTT	CASSRQGNGAFF
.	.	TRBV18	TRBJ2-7	TGTGCCAGCTCACCAACAGAAGGCGGCGAGCAGTACTTC	CASSPTEGGEQYF
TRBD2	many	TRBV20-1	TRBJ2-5	TGCAGTGCCGGGAGGGTCCAAGAGACCCAGTACTTC	CSAGRVQETQYF
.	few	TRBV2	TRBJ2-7	TGTGCCAGCAGTGAACGCTACGAGCAGTACTTC	CASSERYEQYF
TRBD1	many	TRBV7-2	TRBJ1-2	TGTGCCAGCAGCCTCCGAGGCCAGGGGGCTAATGGCTACACCTTC	CASSLRGQGANGYTF
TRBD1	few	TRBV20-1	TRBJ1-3	TGCAGTGCTCGACAGGGCCAGGGAAGAAACACCATATATTTT	CSARQGQGRNTIYF
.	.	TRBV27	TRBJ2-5	TGTGCCAGCAGTTTAAACTACCAAGAGACCCAGTACTTC	CASSLNYQETQYF
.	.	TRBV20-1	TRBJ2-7	TGCAGTGCTAGAGACCCTCGGAGGTACGAGCAGTACTTC	CSARDPRRYEQYF
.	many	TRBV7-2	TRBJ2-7	TGTGCCAGCAGCTTACCTACCCAGTACGAGCAGTACTTC	CASSLPTQYEQYF
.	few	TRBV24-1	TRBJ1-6	TGTGCCACCAGTGACTACCGAGCCAGGAATTCACCCCTCCACTTT	CATSDYRARNSPLHF
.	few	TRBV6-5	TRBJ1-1	TGTGCCAGCAGTTACGGCGGGGAGGGCGAAGCTTTCTTT	CASSYGGEGEAFF
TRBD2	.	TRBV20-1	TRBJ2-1	TGCAGTGCTAGAGACCGCCAGCGGGGGTATTACAATGAGCAGTTCTTC	CSARDRQRGYYNEQFF
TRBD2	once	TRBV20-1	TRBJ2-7	TGCAGTGCTAGGCTTGGACTAGCGGGAATCAACGAGCAGTACTTC	CSARLGLAGINEQYF
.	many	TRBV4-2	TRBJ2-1	TGTGCCAGCAGCCCTCAGGGGAAGGTACACGATGAGCAGTTCTTC	CASSPQGKVHDEQFF
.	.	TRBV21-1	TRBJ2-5	TGTGCCACGTCGACTCGAGGGGAGAGGAAGGAGACCCAGTACTTC	CATSTRGERKETQYF
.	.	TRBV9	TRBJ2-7	TGTGCCAGCAGCCCCCCTGTCCGACCCTACGAGCAGTACTTC	CASSPPVRPYEQYF
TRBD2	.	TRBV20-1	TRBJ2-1	TGCAGTGCTCCCCGGACTAGCGGGAGATGGGATGAGCAGTTCTTC	CSAPRTSGRWDEQFF
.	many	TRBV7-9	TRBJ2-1	TGTGCCAGCAGCTTACCCCGGGATGAGCAGTTCTTC	CASSLPRDEQFF
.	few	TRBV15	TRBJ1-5	TGTGCCACCAGCAGAGGTGATGGCGGGGCACAGCCCCAGCATTTT	CATSRGDGGAQPQHF
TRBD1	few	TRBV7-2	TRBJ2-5	TGTGCCAGCAGTCGGACAGGGGATCAAGAGACCCAGTACTTC	CASSRTGDQETQYF
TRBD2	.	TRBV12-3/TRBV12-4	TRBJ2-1	TGTGCCAGCAGTTACCAGCGGGAGATCGGTGAGCAGTTCTTC	CASSYQREIGEQFF
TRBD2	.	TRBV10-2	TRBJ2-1	TGCGCCAGCACTTTAGGCGGGAGACTCTACAATGAGCAGTTCTTC	CASTLGGRLYNEQFF
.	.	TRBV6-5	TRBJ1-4	TGTGCCAGCAGTTACTCACCCCCAACTAATGAAAAACTGTTTTTT	CASSYSPPTNEKLFF
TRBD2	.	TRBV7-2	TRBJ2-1	TGTGCCAGCAGCCCCCTAGGGACTAGCGGGAGCCCTGAGCAGTTCTTC	CASSPLGTSGSPEQFF
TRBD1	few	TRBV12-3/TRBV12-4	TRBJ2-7	TGTGCCAGCAACGCAGGGGGTACCGCCTACGAGCAGTACTTC	CASNAGGTAYEQYF
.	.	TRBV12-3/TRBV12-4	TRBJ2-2	TGTGCCAGCAGTTTTCGTTTCACCGGGGAGCTGTTTTTT	CASSFRFTGELFF
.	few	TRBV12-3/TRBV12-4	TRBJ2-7	TGTGCCAGCAGTTTTGTGGCGGCTGGGGGGTACGAGCAGTACTTC	CASSFVAAGGYEQYF
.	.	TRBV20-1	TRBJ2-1	TGCAGTGCTAGTTGGGACTTAGATTACAATGAGCAGTTCTTC	CSASWDLDYNEQFF
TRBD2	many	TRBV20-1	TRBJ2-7	TGCAGTGCTAGTAGGACTAGCGGTTACGAGCAGTACTTC	CSASRTSGYEQYF
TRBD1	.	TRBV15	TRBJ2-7	TGTGCCACCCCTACCGACAGGGAGCTACGCGAGCAGTACTTC	CATPTDRELREQYF
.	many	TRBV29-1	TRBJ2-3	TGCAGCGGCGGACAGACCCCTAGCACAGATACGCAGTATTTT	CSGGQTPSTDTQYF
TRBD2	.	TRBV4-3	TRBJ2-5	TGCGCCAGCAGCCCCCGGTGGGGACTACTGGGGACCCAGTACTTC	CASSPRWGLLGTQYF
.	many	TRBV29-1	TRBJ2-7	TGCAGCGTTTACAGCCAGAGCTCCTACGAGCAGTACTTC	CSVYSQSSYEQYF
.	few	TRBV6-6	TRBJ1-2	TGTGCCAGCAGTTACCCAGGAGATGGCTACACCTTC	CASSYPGDGYTF
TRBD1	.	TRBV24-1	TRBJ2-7	TGTGCCACCAGTGATCCAGGGGGTTACGAGCAGTACTTC	CATSDPGGYEQYF
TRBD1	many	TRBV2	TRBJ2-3	TGTGCCAGCAGCCCTCGACTTGGACAGGCGAAGGTAGCAGATACGCAGTATTTT	CASSPRLGQAKVADTQYF
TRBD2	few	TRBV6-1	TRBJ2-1	TGTGCCAGCAGTCTCACGTTGGGCGGGAGGGGGGAGCAGTTCTTC	CASSLTLGGRGEQFF
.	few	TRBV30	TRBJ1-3	TGTGCCTGGAGTGTGCGAAGGACGGGAAACACCATATATTTT	CAWSVRRTGNTIYF
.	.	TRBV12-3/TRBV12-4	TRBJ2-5	TGTGCCAGCAGCCCCTTATTGATAAGACAAGAGACCCAGTACTTC	CASSPLLIRQETQYF
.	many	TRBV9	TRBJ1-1	TGTGCCAGCAGCGTAGGCGCGGACACTGAAGCTTTCTTT	CASSVGADTEAFF
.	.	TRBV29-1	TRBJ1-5	TGCAGCGTTAATAGTCGGGTGGGACAGCCCCAGCATTTT	CSVNSRVGQPQHF
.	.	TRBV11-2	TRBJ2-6	TGTGCCAGCAGCTTTGACTCGGAGGGGGCCAACGTCCTGACTTTC	CASSFDSEGANVLTF
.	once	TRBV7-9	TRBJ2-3	TGTGCCAGCAGCTTAACCGAGGGGGTAGCGAACACAGATACGCAGTATTTT	CASSLTEGVANTDTQYF
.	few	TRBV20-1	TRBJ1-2	TGCAGTGCTAGAGAGGCGATCTATGGCTACACCTTC	CSAREAIYGYTF
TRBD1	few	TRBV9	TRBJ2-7	TGTGCCAGCAGCGCCCCAATCCGGGACAGGGAGAACGAGCAGTACTTC	CASSAPIRDRENEQYF
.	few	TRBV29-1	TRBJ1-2	TGCAGCGTTGAAGGAGGGGCAGGGAAGTATGGCTACACCTTC	CSVEGGAGKYGYTF